This T cell receptor beta chain was recorded in a study of blood T cell repertoires in COVID-19. Study-level information: The origin of the acute and convalescent COVID-19 samples was the United States, Italy and Spain.

Per the authors' pipeline: Reference gene primer amplification gave nucleated cell count estimates. Profiling relied on immunoSEQ multiplex PCR, and the TCRdb table lists in-frame clones only, not all of them. V, J and clone size are taken as reported in that table, and D and trimming were inferred from the DNA itself. The repertoire consists of roughly 200,000 clones, with roughly 84% occurring once and the leading ten covering approximately 4%. Germline lookup yields CDR1 LGHNA and CDR2 YNFKEQ. The CDR3 contains 16 residues. Trimming pared 4 bases from V and 0 bases from J, leaving 13 bases between.

This sequence was found in a man between 45 and 60 years old with active or convalescent COVID-19. This chain links TRBV4-2 with TRBJ1-3; no firm D call. The specimen sequenced was peripheral blood. The CDR3 nucleotides are TGTGCCAGCAGCCTCGAGGGTACGGCCTCTGGAAACACCATATATTTT. This codes for CASSLEGTASGNTIYF.